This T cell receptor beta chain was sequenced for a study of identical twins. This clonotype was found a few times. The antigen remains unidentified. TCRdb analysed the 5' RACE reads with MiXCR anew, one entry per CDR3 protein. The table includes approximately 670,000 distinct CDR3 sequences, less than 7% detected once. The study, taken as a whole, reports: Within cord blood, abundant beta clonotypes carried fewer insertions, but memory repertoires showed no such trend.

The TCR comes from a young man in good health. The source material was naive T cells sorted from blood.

The CDR3 bases are TGTGCCAGCAAACCAACAGGGTGGGACAATGAGCAGTTCTTC. The encoded protein is CASKPTGWDNEQFF. The chain is built from TRBV12-3 or TRBV12-4 and TRBJ2-1; D is possibly TRBD1 (6 bases). The ends were cut back, 7 bases at V and 5 bases at J, with 15 bases in the middle. This CDR3 is built from 14 residues.